This T cell receptor (beta chain) was captured in a study of T cell changes during pregnancy in multiple sclerosis. Using immunoSEQ multiplex PCR, the repertoire was profiled, and TCRdb retains in-frame clones only, with some absent. The sample has 65,000 to 70,000 clones, approximately 92% seen once; the top ten hold under 2%. V was pared by 8 bases and J by 1 base, with 15 bases between. The CDR3 length is 15 residues. The germline V gene encodes CDR1 MNHNY and CDR2 SVGAGI (reference sequence). This chain uses TRBV6-6 with TRBJ1-5; D gene ambiguous. This material consisted of peripheral blood, taken in the third trimester of pregnancy. The receptor was isolated from a female donor in good health, enrolled as a control in a pregnancy study. The CDR3 loop reads CASQEAVGSNQPQHF. In DNA form, the CDR3 reads TGTGCCAGCCAGGAGGCCGTCGGAAGCAATCAGCCCCAGCATTTT.